What follows are 20 T cell receptor beta chains derived from one specimen sequenced in a study of molecular identifiers for immune sequencing clone quantification (dated by TCRdb to the late 2010s). Receptors were amplified or captured by PCR. Sequencing relied on a NextSeq 500. Through fastp at Q25 and MiXCR, TCRdb rebuilt clones from the public reads, retaining in-frame beta chains. Duplicate CDR3 protein sequences are folded into a single record with the most common DNA and genes. This sample is represented by hundreds of thousands of distinct CDR3 sequences; about a quarter of them were singletons. About 0.74% of the sample goes to the ten largest clones. The sequenced sample was naive CD8+ T cells from blood, with Jurkat cell RNA spiked in. The cell subset or site label here, explained by the study, means: FACS-sorted CD8+CD4-CCR7+CD45RA+ naive T cells. The receptors stem from a human donor in good health. Some libraries in this study had Jurkat cell RNA spiked in.

This clonotype occurred many times. The chain uses TRBV4-3 and TRBJ2-1, with 7 bases lining up with TRBD2. The CDR3 extends over 16 amino acids. Germline-derived CDR1 and CDR2 are LGHNA and YSLEER. The V and J ends lost 0 bases and 3 bases, in that order; junction bases with no gene match: 5. For the CDR3, the DNA is TGCGCCAGCAGCCAAGATCCAACTAGCGACTACAATGAGCAGTTCTTC. It translates to CASSQDPTSDYNEQFF.

The chain links TRBV28 to TRBJ1-6; D not resolved. Trimming stripped 7 bases from V and 10 bases from J, with 14 bases between. This CDR3 has 13 residues. The germline CDR1 and CDR2 sequences are MDHEN and SYDVKM. CDR3 in DNA: TGTGCCAGCAAGACCGCCCCTGGATCACCCCTCCACTTT. Its protein is CASKTAPGSPLHF.

This clonotype occurred a few times. V gene TRBV6-2 or TRBV6-3 combines with J gene TRBJ1-1; tentative D call: TRBD1 (6 bases). V was pared by 6 bases and J by 0 bases, with 17 bases between. The CDR3 length is 16 residues. Germline assignment: CDR1 MNHEY and CDR2 SVGEGT. The CDR3 region is CASRKRPGDMNTEAFF. The CDR3 nucleotides are TGTGCCAGCAGAAAACGACCAGGGGACATGAACACTGAAGCTTTCTTT.

The gene calls are TRBV6-2 or TRBV6-3 and TRBJ1-6; 7 nucleotides line up with TRBD1. Germline lookup yields CDR1 MNHEY and CDR2 SVGEGT. V dropped 5 bases and J dropped 11; count of bases not matched to a gene: 9. The CDR3 extends over 14 amino acids. The CDR3 nucleotides are TGTGCCAGCAGTGATCGAGGGGGCTCGGCACCCCTCCACTTT. Its translation: CASSDRGGSAPLHF.

This clonotype was recorded at least ten times. The genes are TRBV29-1 and TRBJ2-1; unclear D gene. The CDR3 spans 13 residues. Germline-derived CDR1 and CDR2 are SQVTM and ANQGSEA. Trimming removed 5 bases at V and 5 bases at J, with 13 bases between. The CDR3 region has the DNA TGCAGCGTTTTAACAGTAGGACACAATGAGCAGTTCTTC. Encoded protein: CSVLTVGHNEQFF.

This clonotype has a count of ten or more. This chain connects TRBV14 to TRBJ1-2; D uncertain. The CDR3 is made up of 17 amino acids. Trimming cost V 0 bases and J 2 bases, with 16 bases left between them. Germline assignment: CDR1 SGHDN and CDR2 FVKESK. CDR3 sequence: CASSQDGTPELNYGYTF. CDR3 nucleotide sequence: TGTGCCAGCAGCCAAGATGGAACTCCCGAACTAAACTATGGCTACACCTTC.

The chain links TRBV28 to TRBJ2-3, with D hard to call. This CDR3 comprises 17 residues. Trimming took off 3 bases at V and 2 bases at J, with 18 bases between the two ends. The germline V gene has CDR1 MDHEN and CDR2 SYDVKM. The CDR3 loop is CASSFGRIGRNTDTQYF. CDR3 DNA: TGTGCCAGCAGTTTTGGGCGAATTGGGCGAAACACAGATACGCAGTATTTT.

In DNA form, the CDR3 reads TGTGCCAGCAGCAACCTCAGGGGTGTCACTGGGGCCAACGTCCTGACTTTC. This translates into CASSNLRGVTGANVLTF. The chain combines TRBV12-3 or TRBV12-4 with TRBJ2-6; possible D gene TRBD1, 6 bases. The CDR3 is 17 amino acids. Trimming stripped 6 bases from V and 2 bases from J, with 17 bases between.

Ten or more counts support this clonotype. The chain carries TRBV29-1 and TRBJ1-3, with D possibly matching TRBD1 (5 bases). The CDR3 contains 14 residues. The germline V and J ends were trimmed by 4 bases and 3 bases, with 13 bases remaining between them. Germline V gene data show CDR1 as SQVTM and CDR2 as ANQGSEA. CDR3 nucleotide sequence: TGCAGCGTTGGTATCCCGGGGGGTGGAAACACCATATATTTT. This translates into CSVGIPGGGNTIYF.

This clonotype occurred many times. The CDR3 region is CASSYGARAFF. The CDR3 DNA reads TGTGCCAGCAGTTATGGGGCTAGAGCTTTCTTT. The V and J genes are TRBV6-5 and TRBJ1-1; maybe TRBD1 (5 bases). The CDR3 is 11 residues long. Germline V lookup: CDR1 MNHEY, CDR2 SVGAGI. Trimming took 3 bases from V and 10 from J, leaving 9 bases between them.

Comment on this clonotype: A much bigger clone sits one base away, suggesting this may be a read error. The chain is built from TRBV15 and TRBJ1-1, with D unclear. Germline V gene data show CDR1 as LNHNV and CDR2 as YYDKDF (reference sequence). The V end was cut by 0 bases, the J end by 8 bases, with 16 bases between. The CDR3 is made up of 15 amino acids. CDR3 sequence reads: CATSRDWAVDKEAFF. The CDR3 nucleotides are TGTGCCACCAGCAGAGACTGGGCAGTCGATAAGGAAGCTTTCTTT.

J is TRBJ2-3 and V is TRBV19; either TRBD1 or TRBD2 may fit D (6 bases each). The V end was cut by 2 bases, the J end by 6 bases, with 18 bases between. Germline lookup yields CDR1 LNHDA and CDR2 SQIVND (reference sequence). CDR3 length: 16 amino acids. CDR3 nucleotide sequence: TGTGCCAGTAGTATAATAGGGGGACTCTCGCCCGATACGCAGTATTTT. As protein: CASSIIGGLSPDTQYF. Using reference TRBV19 and TRBJ2-3 for the parts outside the CDR3, the full variable domain is DGGITQSPKYLFRKEGQNVTLSCEQNLNHDAMYWYRQDPGQGLRLIYYSQIVNDFQKGDIAEGYSVSREKKESFPLTVTSAQKNPTAFYLCASSIIGGLSPDTQYFGPGTRLTVL.

A note on this clonotype: At one end, the junction sequence differs from germline, possibly due to a read error. This sequence joins TRBV28 and TRBJ2-3, with 13 positions matching TRBD2. CDR3 length: 16 amino acids. The germline V gene encodes CDR1 MDHEN and CDR2 SYDVKM. CDR3 in amino acids: CAGSLLGLAGEDTQYF. The CDR3 bases are TGTGCCGGCAGTTTACTCGGACTAGCGGGAGAAGATACGCAGTATTTT.

This clonotype was seen a handful of times. This CDR3 is CASSRGDRGLQETQYF. DNA of the CDR3: TGCGCCAGCAGCCGGGGGGACAGGGGTCTCCAAGAGACCCAGTACTTC. This chain connects TRBV5-1 to TRBJ2-5, with 10 bases identical to TRBD1. The CDR3 totals 16 residues. Germline loops: CDR1 SGHRS, CDR2 YFSETQ. With 4 bases clipped from V and 1 base from J, the junction kept 7 bases outside the gene matches.

The chain couples TRBV14 to TRBJ2-1; TRBD1 matches 9 bases. V dropped 2 bases and J dropped 2; count of bases not matched to a gene: 13. The CDR3 is made up of 19 amino acids. Germline lookup yields CDR1 SGHDN and CDR2 FVKESK. The CDR3 region is CASSQSYERTGATYNEQFF. The CDR3 DNA is TGTGCCAGCAGCCAATCATATGAAAGGACAGGGGCCACCTACAATGAGCAGTTCTTC. Full variable domain (rest looked up from reference TRBV14 and TRBJ2-1): EAGVTQFPSHSVIEKGQTVTLRCDPISGHDNLYWYRRVMGKEIKFLLHFVKESKQDESGMPNNRFLAERTGGTYSTLKVQPAELEDSGVYFCASSQSYERTGATYNEQFFGPGTRLTVL.

Only one count was recorded for this clonotype. A much larger clone is a single base away; this may be a read error. The chain is built from TRBV7-2 and TRBJ2-1; D unclear. The CDR3 has 15 amino acids. Looked up from germline, CDR1 is SGHTA and CDR2 is FQGNSA. CDR3 protein: CAGSLDPSSYNEQFF. The DNA for the CDR3 is TGTGCCGGCAGCTTAGATCCCAGCTCCTACAATGAGCAGTTCTTC.

V gene TRBV2 combines with J gene TRBJ2-3, with D uncertain. The J call is doubtful: the DNA matches TRBJ1-5 better. The CDR3 extends over 16 amino acids. Germline-derived CDR1 and CDR2 are SNHLY and FYNNEI. This CDR3 is CASSFPSGYSVDTQHF. In nucleotides, the CDR3 is TGTGCCAGCAGTTTTCCTAGCGGATACTCAGTGGATACGCAGCATTTT.

This clonotype was recorded a few times. The rearrangement links TRBV4-3 to TRBJ2-6; no reliable D call. This CDR3 is 14 amino acids long. The germline V gene has CDR1 LGHNA and CDR2 YSLEER. V was cut by 0 bases and J by 2 bases, with 2 bases left in between. CDR3 DNA: TGCGCCAGCAGCCAAGAAACTGGGGCCAACGTCCTGACTTTC. Protein: CASSQETGANVLTF.

A word on this clonotype: A much larger clone sits a single nucleotide away, making a read error possible. The chain recombines TRBV2 with TRBJ1-1, with D perhaps TRBD1 (5 bases). CDR3 length equals 14 residues. The V gene's germline CDR1 is SNHLY and CDR2 FYNNEI. The CDR3 nucleotides are TGTGCCAGCGGTGAAGCGCCCGGGGGTCCTGAAGCTTTCTTT. It yields the protein CASGEAPGGPEAFF.

In this sample, this clonotype turned up a few times. The chain recombines TRBV11-2 with TRBJ1-1; TRBD1 aligns across 7 bases. Germline values: CDR1 SGHAT, CDR2 FQNNGV. V dropped 1 base and J dropped 3; count of bases not matched to a gene: 11. The CDR3 is 17 amino acids. CDR3 sequence: CASSLVLQGEGDTEAFF. The CDR3 DNA sequence: TGTGCCAGCAGCTTAGTTTTGCAGGGGGAGGGAGACACTGAAGCTTTCTTT. Full variable domain (remainder filled in from reference TRBV11-2 and TRBJ1-1): EAGVAQSPRYKIIEKRQSVAFWCNPISGHATLYWYQQILGQGPKLLIQFQNNGVVDDSQLPKDRFSAERLKGVDSTLKIQPAKLEDSAVYLCASSLVLQGEGDTEAFFGQGTRLTVV.